Reported below is one TCR beta chain. Its antigen target is currently unknown. Base qualities were left out, and no much larger clone turns up one base away. The germline ends are 7 bases apart after V is trimmed by 0 bases and J by 5 bases. The CDR3, cysteine through phenylalanine, is 13 amino acids long. The kept DNA is CDR3 alone, 39 bases in frame from the first base. Looking up the germline V gene (reference sequence) yields CDR1 SEHNR and CDR2 FQNEAQ. TCRbeta CDR3 regions were amplified from genomic DNA by means of the immunoSEQ Assay, a bias-controlled multiplex PCR. The original pipeline was this. Nucleated cell counts per sample were estimated from amplification of reference gene primers within the assay. To quantify the absolute abundance of each unique TCRbeta CDR3 rearrangement, sequence reads were collapsed and filtered. For each sample, productive Simpson clonality was calculated as the square root of Simpson's diversity index over productive rearrangements. TCRdb holds this immuneACCESS table with in-frame rearrangements only. Some clones are missing; in checked studies, unresolved V genes explain under half, and the rest has no known cause. V and J calls and clone size are as listed in that table; D and trimming were resolved from the DNA. The sample profile shows 330,000 or so clones; roughly 87% of them were found once. The ten largest make up 2.5% to 3.5% of the sample.

Enrolling through a virtual design, the prospective study's participants ranged in age from roughly 18 to 89 years and lived across roughly 24 United States geographic areas. Cohort assignment in the prospective study relied on participant-reported clinical history from a screening survey and a study questionnaire. For ImmuneRACE Cohort 3, a participant was defined as recovered based on two consecutive negative NP/OP PCR tests, clearance by a healthcare professional, or resolution of symptoms. In the prospective study, mobile phlebotomists collected whole blood, serum and a nasopharyngeal or oropharyngeal swab from each participant. Participants in the prospective study had the option to provide additional blood draws and questionnaires over a roughly 2-month period. Prospective study blood samples were shipped either frozen or at room temperature before DNA extraction. The data were taken from a study of blood T cell repertoires in COVID-19 (dated by TCRdb to 2020 to 2022). With regard to the full study: Collaborator samples came from the United States, Italy and Spain and covered acute and convalescent phases of COVID-19. Where HLA class I and class II types were available, the types were taken from metadata supplied by the sample provider, not from assay-based typing. The prospective study material was composed of cDNA or gDNA derived from T cells, B-cell-depleted T cells, or PBMCs. A freely available public database, intended as a resource for researchers studying the immune response to SARS-CoV-2, is where the repertoires were released. Samples were obtained from the ongoing ImmuneRACE study (first 160 participants) and from over 1,000 subjects provided by 6 global collaborators. The sample metadata nearly always contained a de-identified subject ID, COVID-19 status, age in years and sex. Deeply sampled blood TCRbeta repertoires from subjects exposed to, actively infected with, or recovered from COVID-19 were included in the dataset. Broad study findings and their caveats: Clinical and demographic metadata were provided uncurated, with the amount varying by source and participant.

Material for sequencing was PBMCs or T cells enriched from blood (not recorded which). The rearrangement combines TRBV7-9 with TRBJ1-1; the D gene cannot be named for sure. The TCR sequence derives from a woman in her thirties who had recovered from COVID-19. The CDR3 sequence is CASSLAPRTEAFF. The nucleotide sequence is TGTGCCAGCAGCTTAGCGCCGAGAACTGAAGCTTTCTTT.